This T cell receptor (beta chain) was obtained from a study of cytomegalovirus exposure and HLA in healthy donors. Overall study results and limits: According to a subsequent analysis, TCR clusters from the first cohort were inclined to appear together in the 110 or so validation repertoires. The study put some 150 TCR beta chains on its list as cytomegalovirus-associated.

Unmatched junction bases numbered 14, after V lost 5 bases and J lost 5 bases. CDR3 length: 16 amino acids. Germline CDR1 SGHTA, CDR2 FQGNSA. Remarks on this clone: Antigen specificity is unknown.

Profiled with immunoSEQ multiplex PCR; TCRdb holds only in-frame clones, not every one. The table shows 100,000 or so clones, with about 88% occurring only once. This clonotype was sampled from a man younger than 30 in good health and CMV-seropositive. Sequencing input: PBMCs. The chain combines TRBV7-2 with TRBJ1-2; 7 nucleotides agree with TRBD1. CDR3 coding DNA: TGTGCCAGCAGCCCTGCTTCGACAGGGATAGGGTATGGCTACACCTTC. It translates to CASSPASTGIGYGYTF.